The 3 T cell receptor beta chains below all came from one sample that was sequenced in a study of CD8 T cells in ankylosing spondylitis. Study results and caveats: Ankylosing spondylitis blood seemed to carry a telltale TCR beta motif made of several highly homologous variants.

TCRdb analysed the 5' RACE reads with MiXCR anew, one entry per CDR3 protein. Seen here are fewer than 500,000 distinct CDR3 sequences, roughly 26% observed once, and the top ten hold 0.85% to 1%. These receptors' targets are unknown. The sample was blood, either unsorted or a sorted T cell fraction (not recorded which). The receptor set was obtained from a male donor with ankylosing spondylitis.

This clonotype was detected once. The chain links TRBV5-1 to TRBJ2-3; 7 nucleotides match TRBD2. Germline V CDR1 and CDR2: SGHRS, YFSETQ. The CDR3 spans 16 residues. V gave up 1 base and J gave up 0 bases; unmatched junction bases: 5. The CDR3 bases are TGCGCCAGCAGCTTGAGAAGCGGGAAAAGCACAGATACGCAGTATTTT. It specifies CASSLRSGKSTDTQYF.

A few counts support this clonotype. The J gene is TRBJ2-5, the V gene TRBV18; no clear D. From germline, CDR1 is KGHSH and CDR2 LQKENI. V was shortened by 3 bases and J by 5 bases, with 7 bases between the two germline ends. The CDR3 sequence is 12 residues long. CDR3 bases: TGTGCCAGCTCACCGTATAAGGAGACCCAGTACTTC. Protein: CASSPYKETQYF.

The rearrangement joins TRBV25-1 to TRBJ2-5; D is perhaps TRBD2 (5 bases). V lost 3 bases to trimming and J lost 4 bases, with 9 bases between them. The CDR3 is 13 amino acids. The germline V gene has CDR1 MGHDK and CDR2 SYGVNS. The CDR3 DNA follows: TGTGCCAGCAGTGACGGGGTTGGAGAGACCCAGTACTTC. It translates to CASSDGVGETQYF.